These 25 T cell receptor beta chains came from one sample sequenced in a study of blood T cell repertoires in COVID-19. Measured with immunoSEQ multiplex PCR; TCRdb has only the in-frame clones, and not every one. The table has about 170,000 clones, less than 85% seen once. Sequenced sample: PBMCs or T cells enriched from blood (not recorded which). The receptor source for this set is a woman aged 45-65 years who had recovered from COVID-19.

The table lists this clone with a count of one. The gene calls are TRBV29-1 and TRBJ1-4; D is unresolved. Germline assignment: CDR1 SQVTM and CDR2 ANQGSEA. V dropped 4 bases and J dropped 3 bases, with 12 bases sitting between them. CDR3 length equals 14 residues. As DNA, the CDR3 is TGCAGCGTTGGTTCACCCGCGGCTAATGAAAAACTGTTTTTT. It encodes CSVGSPAANEKLFF.

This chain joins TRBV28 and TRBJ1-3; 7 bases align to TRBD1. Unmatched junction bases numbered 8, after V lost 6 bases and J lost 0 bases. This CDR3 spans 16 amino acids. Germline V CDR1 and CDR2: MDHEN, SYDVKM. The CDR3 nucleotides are TGTGCCAGCAGCCAACCCCGGGACAGCTCTGGAAACACCATATATTTT. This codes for CASSQPRDSSGNTIYF.

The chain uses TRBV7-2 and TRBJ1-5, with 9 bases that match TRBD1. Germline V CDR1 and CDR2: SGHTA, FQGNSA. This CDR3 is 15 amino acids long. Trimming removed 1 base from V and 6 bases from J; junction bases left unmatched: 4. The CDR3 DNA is TGTGCCAGCAGCTTAGGGGACAGGGCGACTCAGCCCCAGCATTTT. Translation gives CASSLGDRATQPQHF.

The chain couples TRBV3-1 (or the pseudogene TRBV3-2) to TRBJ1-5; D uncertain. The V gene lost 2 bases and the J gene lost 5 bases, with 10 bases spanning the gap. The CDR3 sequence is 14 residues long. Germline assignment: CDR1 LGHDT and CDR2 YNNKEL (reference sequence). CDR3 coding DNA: TGTGCCAGCAGCCAAAACGGGTTGGATCAGCCCCAGCATTTT. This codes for CASSQNGLDQPQHF.

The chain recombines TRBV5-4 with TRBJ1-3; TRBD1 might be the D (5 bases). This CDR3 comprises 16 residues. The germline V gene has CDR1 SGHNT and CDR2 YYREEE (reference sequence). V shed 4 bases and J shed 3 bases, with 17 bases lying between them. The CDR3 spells CASSPQGGLGGNTIYF. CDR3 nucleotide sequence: TGTGCCAGCAGCCCCCAGGGAGGGCTGGGTGGAAACACCATATATTTT.

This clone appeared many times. CDR3 protein: CASSRGQGSNQPQHF. The DNA of the CDR3 is TGTGCCAGCAGCCGTGGACAGGGCAGCAATCAGCCCCAGCATTTT. The V call is TRBV9, the J call TRBJ1-5, with TRBD1 matching over 8 bases. The CDR3 consists of 15 residues. Germline CDR1 and CDR2: SGDLS and YYNGEE. J was trimmed by 1 base and V by 4 bases; bases with no gene match: 4. The complete variable domain, with remaining parts taken from reference TRBV9 and TRBJ1-5, reads DSGVTQTPKHLITATGQRVTLRCSPRSGDLSVYWYQQSLDQGLQFLIQYYNGEERAKGNILERFSAQQFPDLHSELNLSSLELGDSALYFCASSRGQGSNQPQHFGDGTRLSIL.

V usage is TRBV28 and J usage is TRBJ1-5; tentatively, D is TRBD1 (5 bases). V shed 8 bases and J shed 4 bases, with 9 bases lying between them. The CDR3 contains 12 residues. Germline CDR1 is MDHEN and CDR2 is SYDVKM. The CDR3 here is CASHPGNQPQHF. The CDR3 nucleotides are TGTGCCAGCCACCCAGGGAATCAGCCCCAGCATTTT.

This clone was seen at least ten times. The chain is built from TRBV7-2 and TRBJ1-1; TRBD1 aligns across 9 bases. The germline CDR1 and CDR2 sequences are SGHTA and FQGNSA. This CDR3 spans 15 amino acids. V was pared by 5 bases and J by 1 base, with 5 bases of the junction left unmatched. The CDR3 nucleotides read TGTGCCAGCAGCGGTAGGGGACAGGGGAACACTGAAGCTTTCTTT. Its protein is CASSGRGQGNTEAFF.

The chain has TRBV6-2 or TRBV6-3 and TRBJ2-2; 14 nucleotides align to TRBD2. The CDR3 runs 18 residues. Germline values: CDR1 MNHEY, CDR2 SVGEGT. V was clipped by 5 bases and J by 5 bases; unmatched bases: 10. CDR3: CASSPRLAGGLGTGELFF. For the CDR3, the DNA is TGTGCCAGCAGTCCCCGACTAGCGGGAGGGCTTGGGACCGGGGAGCTGTTTTTT.

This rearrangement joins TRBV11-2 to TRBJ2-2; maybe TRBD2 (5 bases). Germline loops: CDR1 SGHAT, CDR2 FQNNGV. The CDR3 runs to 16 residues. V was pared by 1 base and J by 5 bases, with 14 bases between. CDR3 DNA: TGTGCCAGCAGCTTAGTAAAGACTGGGAGAACCGGGGAGCTGTTTTTT. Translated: CASSLVKTGRTGELFF.

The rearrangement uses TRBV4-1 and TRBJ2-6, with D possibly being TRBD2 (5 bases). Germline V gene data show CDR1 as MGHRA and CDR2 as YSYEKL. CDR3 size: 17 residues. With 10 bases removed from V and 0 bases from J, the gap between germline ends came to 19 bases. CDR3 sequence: CATREVGARSGANVLTF. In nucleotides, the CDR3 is TGCGCCACCCGTGAGGTGGGAGCCCGCTCTGGGGCCAACGTCCTGACTTTC.

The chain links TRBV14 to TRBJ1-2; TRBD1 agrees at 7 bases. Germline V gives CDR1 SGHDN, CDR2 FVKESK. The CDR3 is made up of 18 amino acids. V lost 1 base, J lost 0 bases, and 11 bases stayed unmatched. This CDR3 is CASSQVGDRHRTNYGYTF. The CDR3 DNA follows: TGTGCCAGCAGCCAAGTAGGGGACAGACACCGTACTAACTATGGCTACACCTTC.

CDR3 sequence (DNA): TGTGCCAGCAGTTTATACGCTGACAGCTCCAGGGACTATGGCTACACCTTC. The encoded protein is CASSLYADSSRDYGYTF. J is TRBJ1-2 and V is TRBV27; possible D gene TRBD1, 5 bases. V lost 1 base and J 3 bases, leaving 18 bases between the germline ends. Germline lookup yields CDR1 MNHEY and CDR2 SMNVEV (reference sequence). The CDR3 has 17 residues.

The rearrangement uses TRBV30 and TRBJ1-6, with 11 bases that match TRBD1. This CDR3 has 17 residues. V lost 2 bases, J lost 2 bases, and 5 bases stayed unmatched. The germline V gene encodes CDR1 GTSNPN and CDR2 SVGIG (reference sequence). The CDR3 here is CAWSSRDRGTYNSPLHF. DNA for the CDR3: TGTGCCTGGAGTTCCCGGGACAGGGGGACCTATAATTCACCCCTCCACTTT.

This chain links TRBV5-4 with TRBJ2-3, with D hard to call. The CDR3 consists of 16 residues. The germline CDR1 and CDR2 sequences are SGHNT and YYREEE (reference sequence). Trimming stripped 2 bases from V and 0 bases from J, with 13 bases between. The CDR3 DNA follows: TGTGCCAGCAGCTTTAGAGAGATTACTAGCACAGATACGCAGTATTTT. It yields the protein CASSFREITSTDTQYF.

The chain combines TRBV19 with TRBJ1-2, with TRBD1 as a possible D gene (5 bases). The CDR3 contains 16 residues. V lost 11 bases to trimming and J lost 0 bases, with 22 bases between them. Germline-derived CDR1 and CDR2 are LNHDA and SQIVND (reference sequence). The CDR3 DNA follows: TGTGCCTGCTCCCTCCAGGGCGGCCCTTCTAACTATGGCTACACCTTC. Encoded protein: CACSLQGGPSNYGYTF.

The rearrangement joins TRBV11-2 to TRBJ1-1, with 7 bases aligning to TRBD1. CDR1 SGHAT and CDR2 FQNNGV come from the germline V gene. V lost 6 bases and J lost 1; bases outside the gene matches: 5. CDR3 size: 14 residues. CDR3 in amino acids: CASRRGQTNTEAFF. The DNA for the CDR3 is TGTGCCAGCAGAAGGGGACAGACGAACACTGAAGCTTTCTTT.

The CDR3 loop reads CASSSLRPGENSPLHF. Written as DNA, the CDR3 is TGTGCCAGCAGTTCCCTGCGACCCGGAGAGAATTCACCCCTCCACTTT. The chain has TRBV6-2 or TRBV6-3 and TRBJ1-6; D ambiguous. Per the germline V gene, CDR1 is MNHEY and CDR2 is SVGEGT. Trimming left V 4 bases short and J 7 bases short, with 17 bases between. CDR3 length: 16 amino acids.

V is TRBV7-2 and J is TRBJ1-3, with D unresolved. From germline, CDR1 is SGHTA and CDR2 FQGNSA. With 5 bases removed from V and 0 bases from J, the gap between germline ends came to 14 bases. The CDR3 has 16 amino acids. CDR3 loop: CASSPRGQSSGNTIYF. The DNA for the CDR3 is TGTGCCAGCAGCCCCCGAGGGCAGAGCTCTGGAAACACCATATATTTT.

CDR3 in DNA: TGTGCCAGCAGCGCAGGGACTAGCGGGAGAGGCAATGAGCAGTTCTTC. Protein sequence: CASSAGTSGRGNEQFF. This chain links TRBV9 with TRBJ2-1; 14 bases align to TRBD2. The CDR3 is 16 residues long. V was clipped by 3 bases and J by 6 bases; unmatched bases: 5. Germline loops: CDR1 SGDLS, CDR2 YYNGEE.

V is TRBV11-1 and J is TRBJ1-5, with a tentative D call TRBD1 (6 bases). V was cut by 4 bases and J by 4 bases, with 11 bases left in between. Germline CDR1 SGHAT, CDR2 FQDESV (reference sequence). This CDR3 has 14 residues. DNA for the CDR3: TGTGCCAGCAGCTCGGCCGACAGGAATCAGCCCCAGCATTTT. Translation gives CASSSADRNQPQHF.

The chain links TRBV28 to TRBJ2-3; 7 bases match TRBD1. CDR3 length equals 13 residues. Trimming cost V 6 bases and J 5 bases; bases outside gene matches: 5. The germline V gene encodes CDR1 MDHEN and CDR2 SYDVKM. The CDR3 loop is CASSPRGRDTQYF. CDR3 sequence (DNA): TGTGCCAGCAGCCCCAGGGGGAGAGATACGCAGTATTTT.

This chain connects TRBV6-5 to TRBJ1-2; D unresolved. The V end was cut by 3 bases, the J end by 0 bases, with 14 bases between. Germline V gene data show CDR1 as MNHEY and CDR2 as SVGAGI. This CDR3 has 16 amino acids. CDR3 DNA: TGTGCCAGCAGTTATCAGTTCTCCCCAGCTAACTATGGCTACACCTTC. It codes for CASSYQFSPANYGYTF.

CDR3 nucleotides: TGTGCCAGCAGCTCCGGACGGACAAGCAACACCGGGGAGCTGTTTTTT. Encoded protein: CASSSGRTSNTGELFF. J is TRBJ2-2 and V is TRBV5-8; maybe TRBD1 (5 bases). The CDR3 has 16 amino acids. Germline-derived CDR1 and CDR2 are SGHTS and YDEGEE. Trimming took 3 bases from V and 2 from J, leaving 14 bases between them.

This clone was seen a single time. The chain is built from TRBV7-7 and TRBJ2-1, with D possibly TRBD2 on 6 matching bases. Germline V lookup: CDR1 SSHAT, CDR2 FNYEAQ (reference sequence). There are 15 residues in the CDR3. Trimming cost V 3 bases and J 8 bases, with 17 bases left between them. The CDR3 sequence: CASSLSGSWWDEQFF. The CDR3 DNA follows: TGTGCCAGCAGCTTGTCCGGGAGTTGGTGGGATGAGCAGTTCTTC.